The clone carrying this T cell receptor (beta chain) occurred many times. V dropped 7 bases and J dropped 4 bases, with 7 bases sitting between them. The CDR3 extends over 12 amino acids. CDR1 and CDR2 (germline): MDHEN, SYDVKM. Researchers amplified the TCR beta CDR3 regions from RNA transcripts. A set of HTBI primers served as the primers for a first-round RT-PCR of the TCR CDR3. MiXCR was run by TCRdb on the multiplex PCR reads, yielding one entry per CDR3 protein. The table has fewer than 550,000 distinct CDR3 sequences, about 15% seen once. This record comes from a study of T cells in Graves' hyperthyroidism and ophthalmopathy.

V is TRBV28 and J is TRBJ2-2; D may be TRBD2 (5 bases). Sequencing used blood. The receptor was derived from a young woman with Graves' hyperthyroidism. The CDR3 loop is CASTRGTGELFF. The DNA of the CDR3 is TGTGCCAGCACCCGGGGCACCGGGGAGCTGTTTTTT.